One and the same sample provided the 32 T cell receptor beta chains below, sequenced in a study of T cell responses to AZD1222 COVID-19 vaccine. The method was immunoSEQ multiplex PCR; TCRdb's version includes in-frame clones alone and lacks a portion of them. The table lists approximately 88,000 clones, less than 90% of them singletons. Sequencing was performed on peripheral blood, taken 28 days after the second AZD1222 dose. These receptors were taken from an adult who received the AZD1222 COVID-19 vaccine.

The chain combines TRBV15 with TRBJ2-7, with D maybe TRBD2 (5 bases). V shed 3 bases and J shed 3 bases, with 9 bases lying between them. The germline V gene has CDR1 LNHNV and CDR2 YYDKDF (reference sequence). The CDR3 is made up of 13 amino acids. DNA of the CDR3: TGTGCCACCAGCAGGGGTCGGGGCTACGAGCAGTACTTC. It yields the protein CATSRGRGYEQYF.

This sequence joins TRBV19 and TRBJ2-7; 11 positions agree with TRBD1. V shed 7 bases, J shed 3 bases, and the junction held 2 bases outside the gene matches. The CDR3 extends over 13 amino acids. CDR1 is LNHDA, CDR2 SQIVND, per germline (reference sequence). This chain's CDR3 is CASMGQGGYEQYF. The CDR3 DNA follows: TGTGCCAGTATGGGACAGGGGGGCTACGAGCAGTACTTC.

The chain carries TRBV7-9 and TRBJ2-1; tentative D call: TRBD1 (6 bases). The CDR3 is made up of 14 amino acids. Between the trimmed V and J ends, which lost 1 base and 2 bases, there was a span of 6 bases. CDR1 is SEHNR and CDR2 is FQNEAQ in the germline V gene (reference sequence). CDR3 coding DNA: TGTGCCAGCAGCTTAGGGACAGCCTACAATGAGCAGTTCTTC. Translated, it gives CASSLGTAYNEQFF.

This chain joins TRBV7-2 and TRBJ2-5; 10 bases are a match to TRBD2. This CDR3 comprises 13 residues. Germline CDR1 reads SGHTA; CDR2 reads FQGNSA. V dropped 4 bases and J dropped 5; count of bases not matched to a gene: 1. CDR3 in amino acids: CASSSTSGETQYF. Here the CDR3 DNA reads TGTGCCAGCAGCTCGACTAGCGGGGAGACCCAGTACTTC.

The chain carries TRBV6-5 and TRBJ1-5, with no clear D. Deletions cut 7 bases from V and 4 bases from J, with 14 bases between. This CDR3 region has 14 residues. CDR1 is MNHEY and CDR2 is SVGAGI in the germline V gene. The CDR3 nucleotides are TGTGCCAGCAATGGAGGACCAAAGAATCAGCCCCAGCATTTT. This sequence encodes CASNGGPKNQPQHF.

This chain links TRBV6-5 with TRBJ1-6; TRBD1 matches at 7 bases. This CDR3 comprises 15 residues. Germline V gene data show CDR1 as MNHEY and CDR2 as SVGAGI. The V and J ends lost 6 bases and 7 bases, in that order; junction bases with no gene match: 9. CDR3 sequence reads: CASSRDRSPNSPLHF. CDR3 coding DNA: TGTGCCAGCAGCCGGGACAGATCCCCAAATTCACCCCTCCACTTT.

The chain joins TRBV3-1 (or the pseudogene TRBV3-2) to TRBJ1-1; TRBD1 matches at 7 bases. Germline V gene data show CDR1 as LGHDT and CDR2 as YNNKEL (reference sequence). The ends lost 4 bases at V and 5 bases at J; junction bases unmatched: 7. This CDR3 comprises 14 residues. The CDR3 sequence: CASSPGTARTEAFF. CDR3 DNA sequence: TGTGCCAGCAGCCCCGGGACAGCGAGAACTGAAGCTTTCTTT.

The V and J genes are TRBV18 and TRBJ1-4, with a tentative D call TRBD1 (6 bases). The CDR3 consists of 13 residues. The V and J ends lost 2 bases and 8 bases respectively, with 9 bases between them. Germline V gene data show CDR1 as KGHSH and CDR2 as LQKENI. CDR3 DNA sequence: TGTGCCAGCTCACCAGGGGGCTTCGAAAAACTGTTTTTT. Protein sequence: CASSPGGFEKLFF.

V usage is TRBV10-3 and J usage is TRBJ2-7; D remains unclear. The CDR3 is 15 amino acids. The germline gives CDR1 ENHRY, CDR2 SYGVKD. V was cut by 2 bases and J by 5 bases, with 16 bases left in between. The CDR3 nucleotides read TGTGCCATCAGTGAGGGAAAGCGTCGTAACCACGAGCAGTACTTC. Translated, it gives CAISEGKRRNHEQYF.

The chain uses TRBV6-5 and TRBJ1-1; no reliable D call. The CDR3 runs 16 residues. CDR1 and CDR2 from the germline V gene are MNHEY and SVGAGI. Trimming took off 0 bases at V and 5 bases at J, with 16 bases between the two ends. CDR3 DNA: TGTGCCAGCAGTTACTCAATGGCGGGAATAGGAACTGAAGCTTTCTTT. It translates to CASSYSMAGIGTEAFF.

The chain combines TRBV6-2 or TRBV6-3 with TRBJ1-1, with D uncertain. V lost 1 base and J 5 bases, leaving 8 bases between the germline ends. The germline V gene encodes CDR1 MNHEY and CDR2 SVGEGT. This CDR3 spans 13 amino acids. The CDR3 loop is CASSYFEGTEAFF. CDR3 coding DNA: TGTGCCAGCAGTTACTTTGAGGGAACTGAAGCTTTCTTT.

CDR3 sequence reads: CASSANRRAAEAFF. The DNA of the CDR3 is TGTGCCAGCAGCGCCAACCGAAGGGCGGCTGAAGCTTTCTTT. V is TRBV11-1 and J is TRBJ1-1; D gene unclear. CDR3 size: 14 residues. Germline-derived CDR1 and CDR2 are SGHAT and FQDESV (reference sequence). Trimming cost V 5 bases and J 6 bases, with 16 bases left between them.

For the CDR3, the DNA is TGTGCCAGCAGAGGGGGACAGGGTGTTTCTCAGCCCCAGCATTTT. It encodes CASRGGQGVSQPQHF. V and J are TRBV6-5 and TRBJ1-5; 9 bases match TRBD1. Germline assignment: CDR1 MNHEY and CDR2 SVGAGI. The J segment lost 6 bases and the V segment lost 6 bases, leaving 9 bases of the junction unmatched. The CDR3 is 15 amino acids.

This clone was observed once. The V call is TRBV28, the J call TRBJ2-3; D is perhaps TRBD1 (6 bases). There are 14 residues in the CDR3. The germline V and J ends were trimmed by 6 bases and 3 bases, with 13 bases remaining between them. Germline values: CDR1 MDHEN, CDR2 SYDVKM. Written as DNA, the CDR3 is TGTGCCAGCAGCCCGTTGCAGGGGACAGATACGCAGTATTTT. It translates to CASSPLQGTDTQYF. The full variable domain, its missing parts supplied by reference TRBV28 and TRBJ2-3, is DVKVTQSSRYLVKRTGEKVFLECVQDMDHENMFWYRQDPGLGLRLIYFSYDVKMKEKGDIPEGYSVSREKKERFSLILESASTNQTSMYLCASSPLQGTDTQYFGPGTRLTVL.

The chain carries TRBV6-2 or TRBV6-3 and TRBJ1-5, with 7 bases matching TRBD1. This CDR3 contains 20 residues. Per the germline V gene, CDR1 is MNHEY and CDR2 is SVGEGT. V was clipped by 6 bases and J by 0 bases; unmatched bases: 20. The CDR3 is CASSHLQDREPIYSNQPQHF. The CDR3 DNA sequence: TGTGCCAGCAGCCACCTTCAAGACAGGGAGCCCATTTATAGCAATCAGCCCCAGCATTTT.

The CDR3 loop reads CASSFGQQNTEAFF. The CDR3 nucleotides are TGTGCCAGCTCTTTTGGACAGCAGAACACTGAAGCTTTCTTT. The genes are TRBV18 and TRBJ1-1; a possible D gene is TRBD1 (6 bases). Germline values: CDR1 KGHSH, CDR2 LQKENI. The CDR3 totals 14 residues. Trimming removed 6 bases from V and 1 base from J, with 12 bases in between.

The V call is TRBV3-1 (or the pseudogene TRBV3-2), the J call TRBJ2-1; 9 nucleotides agree with TRBD2. The germline gives CDR1 LGHDT, CDR2 YNNKEL (reference sequence). Germline trimming cut 4 bases from V and 1 base from J; bases unmatched to any gene: 5. The CDR3 runs to 16 residues. Here the CDR3 reads CASSLGSGGSYNEQFF. CDR3 sequence (DNA): TGTGCCAGCAGCCTCGGTAGCGGGGGTTCCTACAATGAGCAGTTCTTC.

This clone has just one count. This chain joins TRBV5-1 and TRBJ1-6; 12 bases are a match to TRBD1. Trimming removed 3 bases from V and 10 bases from J; junction bases left unmatched: 2. There are 14 residues in the CDR3. CDR1 and CDR2 from the germline V gene are SGHRS and YFSETQ. CDR3 amino acids: CASSWGQGASPLHF. The CDR3 region has the DNA TGCGCCAGCAGCTGGGGACAGGGGGCATCACCCCTCCACTTT. Filled out from reference TRBV5-1 and TRBJ1-6, the complete variable domain reads KAGVTQTPRYLIKTRGQQVTLSCSPISGHRSVSWYQQTPGQGLQFLFEYFSETQRNKGNFPGRFSGRQFSNSRSEMNVSTLELGDSALYLCASSWGQGASPLHFGNGTRLTVT.

V usage is TRBV6-5 and J usage is TRBJ1-6, with D unclear. CDR3 length: 13 amino acids. The germline CDR1 and CDR2 sequences are MNHEY and SVGAGI. V lost 7 bases and J 5 bases, leaving 9 bases between the germline ends. CDR3 sequence reads: CASIAGHNSPLHF. CDR3 nucleotide sequence: TGTGCCAGCATAGCAGGCCATAATTCACCCCTCCACTTT.

The chain is built from TRBV3-1 (or the pseudogene TRBV3-2) and TRBJ1-2; D is perhaps TRBD1 (6 bases). Trimming removed 5 bases from V and 3 bases from J, with 16 bases in between. Germline CDR1 and CDR2: LGHDT and YNNKEL (reference sequence). The CDR3 has 15 amino acids. CDR3 bases: TGTGCCAGCAGCTATCCCAGGGGAGGGGACTATGGCTACACCTTC. This translates into CASSYPRGGDYGYTF.

This chain connects TRBV5-1 to TRBJ2-2; tentative D call: TRBD1 (5 bases). The CDR3 has 14 residues. CDR1 SGHRS and CDR2 YFSETQ come from the germline V gene. V lost 3 bases and J lost 7, with 13 bases in between. DNA for the CDR3: TGCGCCAGCAGCTCCAACCCAGGGAACGGGGAGCTGTTTTTT. Translated, it gives CASSSNPGNGELFF.

V usage is TRBV11-1 and J usage is TRBJ1-2; D is unresolved. Germline V gives CDR1 SGHAT, CDR2 FQDESV (reference sequence). V dropped 4 bases and J dropped 2 bases, with 8 bases sitting between them. The CDR3 spans 13 residues. The CDR3 DNA sequence: TGTGCCAGCAGCTCAGGACTGAACTATGGCTACACCTTC. As protein: CASSSGLNYGYTF.

V usage is TRBV18 and J usage is TRBJ1-4; D is uncertain. The V end was cut by 3 bases, the J end by 4 bases, with 6 bases between. This CDR3 spans 13 amino acids. Germline V gives CDR1 KGHSH, CDR2 LQKENI. The CDR3 region has the DNA TGTGCCAGCTCACCCGTCTTTAATGAAAAACTGTTTTTT. Residues: CASSPVFNEKLFF. Supplemented by reference TRBV18 and TRBJ1-4, the full variable domain reads NAGVMQNPRHLVRRRGQEARLRCSPMKGHSHVYWYRQLPEEGLKFMVYLQKENIIDESGMPKERFSAEFPKEGPSILRIQQVVRGDSAAYFCASSPVFNEKLFFGSGTQLSVL.

This chain links TRBV7-9 with TRBJ2-7; 8 positions agree with TRBD1. The germline V gene encodes CDR1 SEHNR and CDR2 FQNEAQ (reference sequence). Losses at the gene ends were 4 bases for V and 3 bases for J; bases not matched to a gene: 8. This CDR3 spans 15 amino acids. The CDR3: CASSSQDREFYEQYF. The CDR3 DNA follows: TGTGCCAGCAGCTCACAGGACAGGGAATTCTACGAGCAGTACTTC.

In this sample, this clone turned up once. The chain joins TRBV2 to TRBJ2-1, with D unclear. V shed 5 bases and J shed 0 bases, with 8 bases lying between them. The CDR3 has 14 residues. From germline, CDR1 is SNHLY and CDR2 FYNNEI. CDR3 bases: TGTGCCAGCAGTCCCGGACCCTCCTACAATGAGCAGTTCTTC. It encodes CASSPGPSYNEQFF.

This chain joins TRBV5-8 and TRBJ2-5; either TRBD1 or TRBD2 may fit D (5 bases each). Germline-derived CDR1 and CDR2 are SGHTS and YDEGEE. The CDR3 length is 14 residues. V was cut by 0 bases and J by 5 bases, with 11 bases left in between. The DNA for the CDR3 is TGTGCCAGCAGCTTGGTTGGGACCAAGGAGACCCAGTACTTC. Its protein is CASSLVGTKETQYF.

J is TRBJ1-5 and V is TRBV15; no definite D call. Germline CDR1 and CDR2: LNHNV and YYDKDF (reference sequence). Between the trimmed V and J ends, which lost 1 base and 5 bases, there was a span of 6 bases. The CDR3 contains 13 residues. The CDR3 nucleotides are TGTGCCACCAGCAGAGTTGGGGATCAGCCCCAGCATTTT. Translated, it gives CATSRVGDQPQHF.

The chain links TRBV12-3 or TRBV12-4 to TRBJ1-5; no clear D gene. The V and J ends lost 1 base and 0 bases respectively, with 1 base between them. The CDR3 runs 13 residues. Here the CDR3 reads CASSLDSNQPQHF. CDR3 bases: TGTGCCAGCAGTTTAGATAGCAATCAGCCCCAGCATTTT.

The rearrangement uses TRBV5-1 and TRBJ1-1; 7 nucleotides agree with TRBD1. Trimming removed 6 bases from V and 4 bases from J; junction bases left unmatched: 9. The CDR3 length is 14 residues. From germline, CDR1 is SGHRS and CDR2 YFSETQ. The CDR3 here is CASIPSGGFTEAFF. As DNA, the CDR3 is TGCGCCAGCATCCCATCAGGGGGATTCACTGAAGCTTTCTTT.

The chain joins TRBV11-2 to TRBJ1-1; D unresolved. In germline, CDR1 is SGHAT, CDR2 FQNNGV. V shed 2 bases and J shed 1 base, with 5 bases lying between them. This CDR3 has 13 amino acids. CDR3 sequence: CASSLRRNTEAFF. For the CDR3, the DNA is TGTGCCAGCAGCTTAAGGAGGAACACTGAAGCTTTCTTT.

In this sample, this clone turned up once. The V call is TRBV15, the J call TRBJ2-1; possibly TRBD2 for D (6 bases). This CDR3 is built from 16 residues. CDR1 LNHNV and CDR2 YYDKDF come from the germline V gene (reference sequence). Trimming stripped 0 bases from V and 5 bases from J, with 14 bases between. The CDR3 nucleotides read TGTGCCACCAGCAGAGATAAGTCTAGCGTCAACAATGAGCAGTTCTTC. Protein sequence: CATSRDKSSVNNEQFF.

The chain carries TRBV5-4 and TRBJ1-1, with D perhaps matching TRBD1 (5 bases). CDR3 length equals 14 residues. V was clipped by 0 bases and J by 7 bases, with 13 bases between them. In germline, CDR1 is SGHNT, CDR2 YYREEE (reference sequence). CDR3 region: CASSLGAGLGEAFF. The CDR3 DNA follows: TGTGCCAGCAGCTTGGGAGCAGGGCTTGGTGAAGCTTTCTTT.